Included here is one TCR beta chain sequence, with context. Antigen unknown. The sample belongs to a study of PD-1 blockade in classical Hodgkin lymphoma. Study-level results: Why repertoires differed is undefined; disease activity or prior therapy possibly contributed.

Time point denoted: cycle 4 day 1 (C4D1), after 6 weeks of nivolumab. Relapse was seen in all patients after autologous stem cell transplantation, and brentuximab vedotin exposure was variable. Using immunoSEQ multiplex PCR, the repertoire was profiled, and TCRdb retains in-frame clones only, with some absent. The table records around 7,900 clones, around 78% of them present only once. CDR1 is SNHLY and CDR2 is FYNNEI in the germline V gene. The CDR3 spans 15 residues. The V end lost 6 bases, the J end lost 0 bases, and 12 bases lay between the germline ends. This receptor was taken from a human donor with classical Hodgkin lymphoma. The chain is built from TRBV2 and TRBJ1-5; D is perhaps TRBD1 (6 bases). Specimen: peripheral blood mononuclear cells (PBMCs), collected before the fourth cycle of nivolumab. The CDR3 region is CASRKTGNSNQPQHF. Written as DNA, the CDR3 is TGTGCCAGCAGGAAAACAGGGAATAGCAATCAGCCCCAGCATTTT.